Listed below are T cell receptor beta chains from one sample, sequenced in a study of somatic mutations in cytotoxic T cells in rheumatoid arthritis. Clones were sequenced by immunoSEQ multiplex PCR, and TCRdb holds only the in-frame ones, with some missing. The table has around 15,000 clones, around 68% seen once. Sequenced input: CD8+ T cells sorted from blood. The receptors derive from an adult with rheumatoid arthritis. Each CDR3 is given with its conserved first and last residue. The D gene is left open where the match is weak. For some rows the clone size is stated as once, few or many, or as a class when expanded; others skip it.

TRBV7-8,TRBD1,.,TRBJ2-7,CASSPGQGTHEQYF,TGTGCCAGCAGTCCGGGACAGGGGACCCACGAGCAGTACTTC
TRBV2,TRBD1,.,TRBJ1-2,CASRGPGQEGYYGYTF,TGTGCCAGCAGGGGGCCAGGACAGGAAGGATACTATGGCTACACCTTC
TRBV9,.,once,TRBJ1-3,CASSVGNTIYF,TGTGCCAGCAGCGTTGGAAACACCATATATTTT
TRBV19,.,.,TRBJ2-7,CASSNREGYEQYF,TGTGCCAGTAGTAACCGAGAGGGCTACGAGCAGTACTTC
TRBV2,TRBD1,.,TRBJ2-1,CASSSTGHNEQFF,TGTGCCAGCAGTTCGACAGGGCACAATGAGCAGTTCTTC
TRBV30,.,.,TRBJ2-3,CAWRGDRRPLSDTQYF,TGTGCCTGGAGGGGAGACAGGCGACCCCTTTCGGATACGCAGTATTTT
TRBV28,TRBD1,once,TRBJ2-7,CASIPKRDRGRDEQYF,TGTGCCAGCATCCCTAAGAGGGACAGGGGGCGCGACGAGCAGTACTTC
TRBV9,.,.,TRBJ1-6,CASSVEGQGSYNSPLHF,TGTGCCAGCAGCGTAGAAGGTCAGGGGTCCTATAATTCACCCCTCCACTTT
TRBV4-1,TRBD1,.,TRBJ1-6,CASSQNRGSSPLHF,TGCGCCAGCAGCCAGAACAGGGGGTCATCACCCCTCCACTTT
TRBV28,TRBD1,.,TRBJ1-2,CASSPLGTGTGGRGYTF,TGTGCCAGCAGTCCCCTGGGTACCGGGACAGGGGGCCGAGGCTACACCTTC
TRBV19,.,once,TRBJ2-5,CASRKNRETQYF,TGTGCCAGTAGGAAGAACCGAGAGACCCAGTACTTC
TRBV7-7,.,.,TRBJ1-1,CASSLSSNTEAFF,TGTGCTAGCAGCTTATCTTCTAACACTGAAGCTTTCTTT
TRBV29-1,.,.,TRBJ1-1,CSVEDATVGDTEAFF,TGCAGCGTTGAAGATGCCACAGTAGGGGACACTGAAGCTTTCTTT
TRBV5-4,.,few,TRBJ1-6,CASSLGGQSINSPLHF,TGTGCCAGCAGCTTGGGAGGACAGTCGATTAATTCACCCCTCCACTTT
TRBV7-7,.,once,TRBJ2-3,CASSLDPTGGTDTQYF,TGTGCTAGCAGCTTAGACCCGACAGGAGGCACAGATACGCAGTATTTT
TRBV2,TRBD1,.,TRBJ2-2,CASSDGTGGLGDTGELFF,TGTGCCAGCAGTGATGGGACAGGGGGCCTCGGGGACACCGGGGAGCTGTTTTTT